What follows is one T cell receptor (beta chain) and its context. CDR1 and CDR2 (germline): SGHRS, YFSETQ. The junction had 4 bases not matched to a gene; V was cut back by 4 bases and J by 6 bases. The CDR3 is made up of 13 amino acids. This entry is derived from a study of blood T cell repertoires in COVID-19. Background on the study: Samples came from the United States, Italy and Spain, spanning acute and convalescent COVID-19. T cells, B-cell-depleted T cells, or PBMCs supplied cDNA or gDNA.

The assay was immunoSEQ multiplex PCR, and TCRdb's table has in-frame clones only and misses some. Here the sample spans tens of thousands of clones, approximately 83% being singletons. This TCR was sampled from a man between 65 and 85 years old with acute or convalescent COVID-19. Sequencing was carried out using peripheral blood. The J gene is TRBJ1-1, the V gene TRBV5-1, with 9 nucleotides matching TRBD1. In DNA, the CDR3 is TGCGCCAGCAGCGCCGACAGGGGGGCTGAAGCTTTCTTT. Protein product: CASSADRGAEAFF. Drawing the rest from reference TRBV5-1 and TRBJ1-1, the complete variable domain is KAGVTQTPRYLIKTRGQQVTLSCSPISGHRSVSWYQQTPGQGLQFLFEYFSETQRNKGNFPGRFSGRQFSNSRSEMNVSTLELGDSALYLCASSADRGAEAFFGQGTRLTVV.